One and the same sample provided the 21 T cell receptor beta chains below, sequenced in a study of shared clonotypes between healthy human individuals. Some clones are missing from TCRdb's copy, which holds only in-frame ones; the method was immunoSEQ multiplex PCR. The table has about 2.2 million clones, just over 90% seen once. Only CD45RO-negative cells positively selected for CCR7 counted as naive CD8 cells, so terminally differentiated effector memory CD45RA+ cells were excluded. The sequencing input was naive CD8+ T cells from PBMCs. All receptors derive from a man younger than 35 in good health. Some clones in this sample may be carry-over from other donors' samples.

The rearrangement links TRBV5-1 to TRBJ1-2; 7 bases line up with TRBD1. V shed 4 bases and J 4 bases; nucleotides not matched to a gene: 7. The CDR3 runs 14 residues. Germline-derived CDR1 and CDR2 are SGHRS and YFSETQ. CDR3 sequence (DNA): TGCGCCAGCAGCGTGACAGGGACTTCCTATGGCTACACCTTC. Protein product: CASSVTGTSYGYTF. Full variable domain (outside the CDR3, taken from reference TRBV5-1 and TRBJ1-2): KAGVTQTPRYLIKTRGQQVTLSCSPISGHRSVSWYQQTPGQGLQFLFEYFSETQRNKGNFPGRFSGRQFSNSRSEMNVSTLELGDSALYLCASSVTGTSYGYTFGSGTRLTVV.

The V and J genes are TRBV5-1 and TRBJ1-3; D gene ambiguous. Germline CDR1 SGHRS, CDR2 YFSETQ. V shed 0 bases and J shed 4 bases, with 11 bases lying between them. The CDR3 loop spans 15 amino acids. The CDR3 reads CASSLATERGNTIYF. As DNA, the CDR3 is TGCGCCAGCAGCTTGGCCACGGAGCGAGGAAACACCATATATTTT.

The DNA for the CDR3 is TGCGCCAGCAGCCAAGGTCAGGGTACAGCAACTAATGAAAAACTGTTTTTT. It specifies CASSQGQGTATNEKLFF. V is TRBV4-3 and J is TRBJ1-4; D is perhaps TRBD1 (5 bases). Germline CDR1 and CDR2: LGHNA and YSLEER. Trimming removed 1 base at V and 0 bases at J, with 12 bases between. The CDR3 is made up of 17 amino acids.

The rearrangement uses TRBV7-7 and TRBJ2-3, with D hard to call. CDR3 length: 14 amino acids. Per germline, CDR1 SSHAT and CDR2 FNYEAQ (reference sequence). Trimming removed 1 base from V and 1 base from J, with 6 bases in between. The CDR3 is CASSLDQGTDTQYF. Here the CDR3 DNA reads TGTGCCAGCAGCTTAGACCAGGGCACAGATACGCAGTATTTT.

CDR3 amino acids: CASSLSLGALNYGYTF. The CDR3 DNA is TGTGCCAGCAGTTTATCGTTGGGAGCCCTTAACTATGGCTACACCTTC. This chain links TRBV27 with TRBJ1-2; D is undetermined. V lost 0 bases and J lost 1, with 12 bases in between. The length of the CDR3 is 16 residues. Germline V gene lookup returns CDR1 MNHEY and CDR2 SMNVEV (reference sequence).

This clone was counted once. This sequence joins TRBV11-2 and TRBJ2-3; D is undetermined. Trimming shortened V by 5 bases and J by 6 bases, and 18 bases separated the two germline ends. The CDR3 is 15 residues long. Germline values: CDR1 SGHAT, CDR2 FQNNGV. The CDR3 DNA is TGTGCCAGCAGCACCAACCTAGGCCTCTCGGATACGCAGTATTTT. Its translation is CASSTNLGLSDTQYF. Drawing the rest from reference TRBV11-2 and TRBJ2-3, the complete variable domain is EAGVAQSPRYKIIEKRQSVAFWCNPISGHATLYWYQQILGQGPKLLIQFQNNGVVDDSQLPKDRFSAERLKGVDSTLKIQPAKLEDSAVYLCASSTNLGLSDTQYFGPGTRLTVL.

This chain links TRBV27 with TRBJ2-2; D is unresolved. Looked up from germline, CDR1 is MNHEY and CDR2 is SMNVEV (reference sequence). The CDR3 runs to 14 residues. Trimming left V 3 bases short and J 4 bases short, with 9 bases between. CDR3 sequence reads: CASSFKSPTGELFF. The CDR3 nucleotides are TGTGCCAGCAGTTTTAAGTCCCCCACCGGGGAGCTGTTTTTT.

V gene TRBV5-4 combines with J gene TRBJ2-1; the match to TRBD2 covers 7 bases. This CDR3 spans 16 amino acids. The germline V gene has CDR1 SGHNT and CDR2 YYREEE (reference sequence). Trimming cost V 1 base and J 0 bases; bases outside gene matches: 4. The CDR3 is CASSLPPSGSYNEQFF. CDR3 DNA: TGTGCCAGCAGCTTGCCCCCTAGCGGCTCCTACAATGAGCAGTTCTTC.

This clone came up once. The chain carries TRBV5-1 and TRBJ2-7; unclear D gene. V was trimmed by 1 base and J by 3 bases, leaving 11 bases between them. This CDR3 has 14 residues. CDR1 is SGHRS and CDR2 is YFSETQ in the germline V gene. The CDR3 protein is CASSLRPEGYEQYF. In DNA form, the CDR3 reads TGCGCCAGCAGCTTGCGCCCGGAAGGCTACGAGCAGTACTTC.

The V gene is TRBV6-1, the J gene TRBJ1-3; a weak D match, TRBD1 (5 bases). Trimming took off 6 bases at V and 0 bases at J, with 21 bases between the two ends. The CDR3 has 18 residues. Germline V gene sequence: CDR1 MNHNS, CDR2 SASEGT. The CDR3 loop is CASSEPGPIPVSGNTIYF. CDR3 bases: TGTGCCAGCAGCGAACCGGGACCGATTCCAGTCTCTGGAAACACCATATATTTT.

The chain uses TRBV29-1 and TRBJ1-2, with D perhaps TRBD1 (5 bases). Trimming took off 8 bases at V and 6 bases at J, with 16 bases between the two ends. Germline values: CDR1 SQVTM, CDR2 ANQGSEA. The CDR3 has 12 amino acids. The CDR3 DNA sequence: TGCAGCATCCGGGACGGAACTGATGGCTACACCTTC. This gives the protein CSIRDGTDGYTF.

This rearrangement joins TRBV7-2 to TRBJ1-5, with no clear D. Germline V gene lookup returns CDR1 SGHTA and CDR2 FQGNSA. V lost 1 base to trimming and J lost 5 bases, with 6 bases between them. The CDR3 runs to 13 residues. CDR3 sequence reads: CASSLGAYQPQHF. Here the CDR3 DNA reads TGTGCCAGCAGCTTAGGGGCCTATCAGCCCCAGCATTTT.

The chain carries TRBV7-9 and TRBJ2-2; 12 bases are shared with TRBD2. The germline V gene encodes CDR1 SEHNR and CDR2 FQNEAQ (reference sequence). Germline trimming cut 5 bases from V and 2 bases from J; bases unmatched to any gene: 12. CDR3 length equals 19 residues. The CDR3 DNA follows: TGTGCCAGCAGCACAGTCTCAGACGGACTAGCGGGAAACACCGGGGAGCTGTTTTTT. Translated: CASSTVSDGLAGNTGELFF.

As for this clone: This sample also contains other DNA sequences that code for the same CDR3. The chain carries TRBV7-9 and TRBJ2-7; D not resolved. The CDR3 runs to 12 residues. Germline CDR1 and CDR2: SEHNR and FQNEAQ (reference sequence). V was pared by 2 bases and J by 1 base, with 3 bases between. The chain's CDR3 is CASSLPSYEQYF. The CDR3 DNA reads as TGTGCCAGCAGCTTACCATCCTACGAGCAGTACTTC.

The rearrangement joins TRBV19 to TRBJ1-2; maybe TRBD1 (6 bases). The germline V gene has CDR1 LNHDA and CDR2 SQIVND (reference sequence). Trimming took 3 bases from V and 7 from J, leaving 15 bases between them. There are 14 residues in the CDR3. Here the CDR3 reads CASSINRQGGGYTF. The CDR3 DNA sequence: TGTGCCAGTAGTATCAATCGCCAAGGGGGTGGCTACACCTTC.

V is TRBV5-4 and J is TRBJ1-1, with D perhaps TRBD1 (6 bases). V lost 6 bases, J lost 1 base, and 16 bases lay in between. CDR1 and CDR2 from the germline V gene are SGHNT and YYREEE (reference sequence). The CDR3 contains 15 residues. The CDR3 DNA sequence: TGTGCCAGCAACCTTGCCACAGGGCCGAACACTGAAGCTTTCTTT. It codes for CASNLATGPNTEAFF.

The gene calls are TRBV6-6 and TRBJ2-7; D is perhaps TRBD1 (5 bases). Between the trimmed V and J ends, which lost 6 bases and 0 bases, there was a span of 12 bases. Per the germline V gene, CDR1 is MNHNY and CDR2 is SVGAGI (reference sequence). The CDR3 contains 14 residues. The CDR3, as DNA: TGTGCCAGCAGGACCCAGGGAAGCTCCTACGAGCAGTACTTC. This sequence encodes CASRTQGSSYEQYF.

In DNA form, the CDR3 reads TGTGCCAGCAGTTCCTCGGGACAGACCTACGAGCAGTACTTC. Its translation is CASSSSGQTYEQYF. The chain joins TRBV27 to TRBJ2-7; 7 bases fit TRBD1. V lost 4 bases, J lost 2 bases, and 5 bases stayed unmatched. Germline CDR1 is MNHEY and CDR2 is SMNVEV (reference sequence). This CDR3 has 14 residues.

The chain recombines TRBV7-2 with TRBJ2-6; D may be TRBD2 (6 bases). Germline values: CDR1 SGHTA, CDR2 FQGNSA. V was trimmed by 6 bases and J by 2 bases, leaving 20 bases between them. This CDR3 has 18 residues. The CDR3 DNA is TGTGCCAGCAGAAAGAGGCGGGACCCCCAGCCTGGGGCCAACGTCCTGACTTTC. Amino acid sequence: CASRKRRDPQPGANVLTF.

CDR3 amino acids: CASRTSSGGRVYEQYF. Here the CDR3 DNA reads TGTGCCAGCAGAACGTCTAGCGGGGGGAGAGTCTACGAGCAGTACTTC. The chain has TRBV28 and TRBJ2-5, with 11 nucleotides matching TRBD2. The DNA end is a closer match to TRBJ2-7, so the J assignment may be wrong. The CDR3 consists of 16 residues. Germline lookup yields CDR1 MDHEN and CDR2 SYDVKM.

The chain links TRBV6-1 to TRBJ2-1; possibly TRBD2 for D (5 bases). Germline assignment: CDR1 MNHNS and CDR2 SASEGT. V lost 3 bases and J lost 9, with 9 bases in between. The CDR3 is 12 residues long. This chain's CDR3 is CASSEMRAEQFF. CDR3 in DNA: TGTGCCAGCAGTGAGATGAGGGCTGAGCAGTTCTTC.